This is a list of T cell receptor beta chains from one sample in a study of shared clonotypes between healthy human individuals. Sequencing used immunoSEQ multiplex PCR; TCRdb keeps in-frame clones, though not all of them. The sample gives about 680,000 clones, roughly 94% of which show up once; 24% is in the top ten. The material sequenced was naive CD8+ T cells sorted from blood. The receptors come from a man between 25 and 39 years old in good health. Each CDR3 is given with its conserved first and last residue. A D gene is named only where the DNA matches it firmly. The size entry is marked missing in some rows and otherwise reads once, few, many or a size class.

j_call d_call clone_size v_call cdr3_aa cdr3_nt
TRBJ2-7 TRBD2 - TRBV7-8 CASSSRLAGDFEQYF TGTGCCAGCAGCTCACGACTAGCGGGAGATTTCGAGCAGTACTTC
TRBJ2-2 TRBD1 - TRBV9 CASSATGGRSTGELFF TGTGCCAGCAGCGCAACAGGGGGCAGGAGCACCGGGGAGCTGTTTTTT
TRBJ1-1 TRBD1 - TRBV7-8 CASSFSTGQGGTEAFF TGTGCCAGCAGCTTTTCGACAGGGCAGGGGGGCACTGAAGCTTTCTTT
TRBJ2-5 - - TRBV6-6 CASSYSQETQYF TGTGCCAGCAGTTACTCGCAAGAGACCCAGTACTTC
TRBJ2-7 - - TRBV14 CASSRRGQPYEQYF TGTGCCAGCAGCCGAAGAGGACAGCCCTACGAGCAGTACTTC
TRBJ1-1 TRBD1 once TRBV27 CASSPGTGTEAFF TGTGCCAGCAGTCCCGGGACAGGCACTGAAGCTTTCTTT
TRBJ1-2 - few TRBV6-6 CASNSGQLYGYTF TGTGCCAGCAACTCAGGACAGCTCTATGGCTACACCTTC
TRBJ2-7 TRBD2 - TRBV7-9 CASSLAVSRGDAYEQYF TGTGCCAGCAGCTTAGCGGTTAGTCGGGGGGATGCGTACGAGCAGTACTTC
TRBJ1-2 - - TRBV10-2 CASSDPRAYGYTF TGCGCCAGCAGTGATCCCAGAGCCTATGGCTACACCTTC
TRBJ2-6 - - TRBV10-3 CAISDGELSGANVLTF TGTGCCATCAGTGACGGGGAGCTCTCTGGGGCCAACGTCCTGACTTTC
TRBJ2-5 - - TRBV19 CASSIGGEETQYF TGTGCCAGTAGTATAGGGGGGGAAGAGACCCAGTACTTC
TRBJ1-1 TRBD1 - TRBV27 CASGGQGGSLNTEAFF TGTGCCAGCGGTGGACAGGGGGGCTCACTGAACACTGAAGCTTTCTTT
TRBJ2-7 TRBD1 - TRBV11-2 CASSRSDRGWYEQYF TGTGCCAGCAGCCGATCGGACAGGGGTTGGTACGAGCAGTACTTC
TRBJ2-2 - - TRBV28 CASSSNRLDPTGELFF TGTGCCAGCAGTTCCAACCGACTGGATCCAACCGGGGAGCTGTTTTTT
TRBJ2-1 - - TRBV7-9 CASSLEPGYNEQFF TGTGCCAGCAGCTTAGAACCGGGGTACAATGAGCAGTTCTTC
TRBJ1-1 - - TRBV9 CASSVGSMNTEAFF TGTGCCAGCAGCGTAGGGTCCATGAACACTGAAGCTTTCTTT
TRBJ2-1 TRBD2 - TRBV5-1 CASSLSLAGDLNEQFF TGCGCCAGCAGCTTGTCACTAGCGGGAGACCTCAATGAGCAGTTCTTC
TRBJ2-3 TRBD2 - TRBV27 CASSTLAGAGDTQYF TGTGCCAGCAGTACACTAGCGGGAGCGGGAGATACGCAGTATTTT
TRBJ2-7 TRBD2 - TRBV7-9 CASSTSLAGGSYEQYF TGTGCCAGCAGCACAAGCCTAGCGGGAGGCTCCTACGAGCAGTACTTC
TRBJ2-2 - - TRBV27 CASNWDASNTGELFF TGTGCCAGTAACTGGGACGCTTCGAACACCGGGGAGCTGTTTTTT
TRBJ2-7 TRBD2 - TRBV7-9 CASSLVAGEHSYEQYF TGTGCCAGCAGCTTAGTAGCGGGAGAGCACTCCTACGAGCAGTACTTC
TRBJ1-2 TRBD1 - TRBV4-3 CASSPGTGVVKYGYTF TGCGCCAGCAGCCCCGGGACAGGGGTCGTAAAATATGGCTACACCTTC
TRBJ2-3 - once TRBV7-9 CASTSPGLPLDTQYF TGTGCCAGCACCAGTCCGGGTCTCCCTCTAGATACGCAGTATTTT
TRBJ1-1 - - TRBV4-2 CASSQGEGNTEAFF TGTGCCAGCAGCCAAGGGGAGGGGAACACTGAAGCTTTCTTT
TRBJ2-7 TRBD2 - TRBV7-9 CASSPGLATYEQYF TGTGCCAGCAGCCCCGGACTAGCGACCTACGAGCAGTACTTC
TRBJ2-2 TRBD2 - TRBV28 CASSSRAFSGRDTGELFF TGTGCCAGCAGTTCCCGGGCGTTCAGCGGGAGAGACACCGGGGAGCTGTTTTTT
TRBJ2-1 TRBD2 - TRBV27 CASVDGTGGNEQFF TGTGCCAGTGTGGACGGGACGGGAGGCAATGAGCAGTTCTTC
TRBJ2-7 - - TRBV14 CASSLRQFPYEQYF TGTGCCAGCAGCCTTAGACAGTTTCCCTACGAGCAGTACTTC
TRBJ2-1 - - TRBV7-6 CASTAGAHGEKFF TGTGCCAGCACCGCGGGGGCCCATGGGGAGAAGTTCTTC
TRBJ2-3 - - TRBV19 CASSMAGPTDTQYF TGTGCCAGTAGTATGGCAGGGCCCACAGATACGCAGTATTTT
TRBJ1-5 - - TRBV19 CASSSQYRSFGPQHF TGTGCCAGTAGCAGTCAGTACAGGAGTTTTGGGCCCCAGCATTTT
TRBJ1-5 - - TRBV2 CASSELNRSNQPQHF TGTGCCAGCAGTGAATTGAACAGGTCCAATCAGCCCCAGCATTTT
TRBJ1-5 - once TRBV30 CAAGEDQPQHF TGTGCCGCAGGGGAGGATCAGCCCCAGCATTTT
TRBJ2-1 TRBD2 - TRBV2 CASRGTIDEQFF TGTGCCAGCCGCGGGACTATCGATGAGCAGTTCTTC
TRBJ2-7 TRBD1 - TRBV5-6 CASSSGQGAWEQYF TGTGCCAGCAGCTCTGGACAGGGGGCATGGGAGCAGTACTTC
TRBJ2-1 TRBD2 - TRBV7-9 CASKSGRVNEQFF TGTGCCAGCAAGAGTGGGAGGGTAAATGAGCAGTTCTTC
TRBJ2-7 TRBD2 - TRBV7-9 CASSPQTSGSVHEQYF TGTGCCAGCAGCCCCCAGACTAGCGGGAGTGTCCACGAGCAGTACTTC
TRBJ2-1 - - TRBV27 CASSFIQEYNEQFF TGTGCCAGCAGTTTCATACAGGAATACAATGAGCAGTTCTTC
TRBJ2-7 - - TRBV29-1 CSVEGRGFEQYF TGCAGCGTTGAAGGGCGGGGATTCGAACAGTACTTC
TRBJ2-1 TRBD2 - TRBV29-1 CSAEGKSSGSSYNEQFF TGCAGCGCCGAGGGAAAGTCTAGCGGGAGCTCCTACAATGAGCAGTTCTTC
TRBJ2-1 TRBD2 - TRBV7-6 CASSSGLAGEGSYNEQFF TGTGCCAGCAGCTCGGGACTAGCGGGCGAGGGCTCCTACAATGAGCAGTTCTTC
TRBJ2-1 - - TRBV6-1 CASSEGRGYSYNEQFF TGTGCCAGCAGTGAAGGAAGGGGCTACTCCTACAATGAGCAGTTCTTC
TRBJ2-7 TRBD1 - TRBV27 CASSLSIGDRSYEQYF TGTGCCAGCAGTTTATCGATAGGGGACAGAAGCTACGAGCAGTACTTC
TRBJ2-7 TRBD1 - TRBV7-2 CASSLVTGDFSYEQYF TGTGCCAGCAGCTTAGTAACAGGGGATTTCTCCTACGAGCAGTACTTC
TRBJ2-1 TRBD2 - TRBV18 CASSPNYGTSGRESSYNEQFF TGTGCCAGCTCACCCAACTACGGGACTAGCGGGAGAGAGAGCTCCTACAATGAGCAGTTCTTC
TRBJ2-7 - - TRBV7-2 CASSLAGSYEQYF TGTGCCAGCAGCTTAGCAGGGAGCTACGAGCAGTACTTC
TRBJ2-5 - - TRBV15 CATSRDTRETQYF TGTGCCACCAGCAGAGATACACGGGAGACCCAGTACTTC
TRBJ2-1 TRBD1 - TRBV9 CASSYSGTDYNEQFF TGTGCCAGCAGCTACTCCGGGACAGATTACAATGAGCAGTTCTTC
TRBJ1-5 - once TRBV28 CASSHPSFNRLGKPQHF TGTGCCAGCAGTCACCCGAGTTTTAACAGGTTGGGTAAGCCCCAGCATTTT
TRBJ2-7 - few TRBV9 CASSVVDREDEQYF TGTGCCAGCAGCGTAGTAGATAGGGAAGACGAGCAGTACTTC
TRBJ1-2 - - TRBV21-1 CASSKAPGPLHGYTF TGTGCCAGCAGCAAAGCCCCGGGACCCCTGCATGGCTACACCTTC
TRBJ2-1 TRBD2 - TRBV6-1 CASSDPRAGGGNEQFF TGTGCCAGCAGTGATCCTCGGGCGGGAGGCGGGAATGAGCAGTTCTTC
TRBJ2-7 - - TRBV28 CASSSVFQGWNEQYF TGTGCCAGCAGTTCGGTTTTTCAGGGGTGGAACGAGCAGTACTTC
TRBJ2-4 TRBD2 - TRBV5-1 CASSSSGGEGPSVENIQYF TGCGCCAGCAGCTCCTCGGGAGGGGAGGGTCCTTCGGTCGAAAACATTCAGTACTTC
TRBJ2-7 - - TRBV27 CASSLVGGSYEQYF TGTGCCAGCAGTTTAGTCGGGGGCTCCTACGAGCAGTACTTC
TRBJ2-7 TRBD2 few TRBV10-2 CASGAGAVYEQYF TGCGCCAGCGGGGCGGGAGCAGTCTACGAGCAGTACTTC
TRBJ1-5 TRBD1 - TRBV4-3 CASSENRGSNQPQHF TGCGCCAGCAGCGAAAACAGGGGGAGCAATCAGCCCCAGCATTTT